What follows are 2 T cell receptor beta chains derived from one specimen sequenced in a study of T cell responses to AZD1222 COVID-19 vaccine. The data were produced by immunoSEQ multiplex PCR, yet TCRdb's version contains in-frame clones alone and is incomplete. The top ten clones hold approximately 1.6% of a sample with about 120,000 clones, approximately 85% of them seen once. Material: peripheral blood, obtained on day 0 of AZD1222 vaccination. The receptors derive from an adult in good health.

The CDR3 is CASKREYNEQFF. DNA for the CDR3: TGTGCCAGCAAGCGGGAGTACAATGAGCAGTTCTTC. The genes are TRBV6-1 and TRBJ2-1, with 8 bases lining up with TRBD2. V lost 7 bases and J lost 4; bases outside the gene matches: 0. The germline CDR1 and CDR2 sequences are MNHNS and SASEGT. The CDR3 consists of 12 residues.

Only a few counts were recorded for this clone. The gene calls are TRBV18 and TRBJ1-3; perhaps TRBD1 as D (5 bases). V lost 3 bases to trimming and J lost 0 bases, with 18 bases between them. The CDR3 runs 18 residues. Germline CDR1 and CDR2: KGHSH and LQKENI. DNA of the CDR3: TGTGCCAGCTCACCCTTACTCCGCGGGGGGAACTCTGGAAACACCATATATTTT. It translates to CASSPLLRGGNSGNTIYF.